A selection of T cell receptor beta chains follows, all from one sample in a study of T-cell memory formation after mild COVID-19. TCRdb re-called the 5' RACE reads with MiXCR, one entry per CDR3 protein. The sample includes 170,000 or so distinct CDR3 sequences, about a fifth of them seen just once. Sequenced sample: PBMCs or a T cell subset sorted from them (not recorded which). Receptors were obtained from an adult woman who had mild COVID-19 (a few samples of this study predate the infection). Cell type and time point are not known. Each CDR3 is given with its conserved first and last residue. Fields, in order: V gene, clone size, J gene, D gene, CDR3 DNA, CDR3 protein. A D gene is named only where the DNA matches it firmly. A row's size may be missing; if present it is once, few, many or a size class.

v_gene: TRBV7-9; abundance: NA; j_gene: TRBJ1-1; d_gene: NA; CDR3nt: TGTGCCAGCAGCTCGACGGGGTGGAGCACTGAAGCTTTCTTT; CDR3aa: CASSSTGWSTEAFF
v_gene: TRBV5-1; abundance: NA; j_gene: TRBJ2-1; d_gene: NA; CDR3nt: TGCGCCAGCAGCTCGCCGGGGGTTAATGAGCAGTTCTTC; CDR3aa: CASSSPGVNEQFF
v_gene: TRBV7-9; abundance: few; j_gene: TRBJ2-5; d_gene: NA; CDR3nt: TGTGCCAGCAGCCAATTGAGTCCAGAAGAGACCCAGTACTTC; CDR3aa: CASSQLSPEETQYF
v_gene: TRBV5-4; abundance: many; j_gene: TRBJ2-3; d_gene: TRBD2; CDR3nt: TGTGCCAGCAGCCCGACTAGCGGGCTCACAGATACGCAGTATTTT; CDR3aa: CASSPTSGLTDTQYF
v_gene: TRBV27; abundance: NA; j_gene: TRBJ2-7; d_gene: NA; CDR3nt: TGTGCCAGTGGAATTACCCCCTACGAGCAGTACTTC; CDR3aa: CASGITPYEQYF
v_gene: TRBV19; abundance: NA; j_gene: TRBJ2-5; d_gene: TRBD2; CDR3nt: TGTGCCAGTAGTAGCTGGACTAGCGGGAGGCTCCAAGAGACCCAGTACTTC; CDR3aa: CASSSWTSGRLQETQYF
v_gene: TRBV20-1; abundance: few; j_gene: TRBJ2-3; d_gene: NA; CDR3nt: TGCAGTGCTGAATTGTTGGGGGGCCTGGATACGCAGTATTTT; CDR3aa: CSAELLGGLDTQYF
v_gene: TRBV7-9; abundance: NA; j_gene: TRBJ2-7; d_gene: TRBD1; CDR3nt: TGTGCCAGCGTCCCTCCAGGGGGCGGCGAGCAGTACTTC; CDR3aa: CASVPPGGGEQYF
v_gene: TRBV12-3/TRBV12-4; abundance: few; j_gene: TRBJ2-6; d_gene: TRBD2; CDR3nt: TGTGCCAGCAGTTTGCGGACGGGGGGTCTCTCTGGGGCCAACGTCCTGACTTTC; CDR3aa: CASSLRTGGLSGANVLTF
v_gene: TRBV6-1; abundance: NA; j_gene: TRBJ1-2; d_gene: NA; CDR3nt: TGTGCCAGCAGTGACAATAACTATGGCTACACCTTC; CDR3aa: CASSDNNYGYTF
v_gene: TRBV5-1; abundance: NA; j_gene: TRBJ2-3; d_gene: TRBD2; CDR3nt: TGCGCCAGCAGCGCGGGACTAGCGGGAGTGGATACGCAGTATTTT; CDR3aa: CASSAGLAGVDTQYF
v_gene: TRBV14; abundance: NA; j_gene: TRBJ2-1; d_gene: NA; CDR3nt: TGTGCCAGCAGCCAAGAGGGTCAGCTCTACAATGAGCAGTTCTTC; CDR3aa: CASSQEGQLYNEQFF
v_gene: TRBV9; abundance: few; j_gene: TRBJ2-6; d_gene: NA; CDR3nt: TGTGCCAGCAGCTCCCGTAGCTCTGGGGCCAACGTCCTGACTTTC; CDR3aa: CASSSRSSGANVLTF
v_gene: TRBV30; abundance: few; j_gene: TRBJ2-6; d_gene: TRBD1; CDR3nt: TGTGCCTGGAGTCCAAAGCCGGGACAGGAGGACTCTGGGGCCAACGTCCTGACTTTC; CDR3aa: CAWSPKPGQEDSGANVLTF
v_gene: TRBV5-1; abundance: NA; j_gene: TRBJ1-2; d_gene: NA; CDR3nt: TGCGCCAGCAGCTCCTCAAACTGGGACTATGGCTACACCTTC; CDR3aa: CASSSSNWDYGYTF
v_gene: TRBV19; abundance: NA; j_gene: TRBJ2-3; d_gene: NA; CDR3nt: TGTGCCAGTAGTATAGAGGAACAGGCGCCGATCAGCACAGATACGCAGTATTTT; CDR3aa: CASSIEEQAPISTDTQYF
v_gene: TRBV7-8; abundance: NA; j_gene: TRBJ2-1; d_gene: NA; CDR3nt: TGTGCCAGCAGCCCAGAACGGACCTACAATGAGCAGTTCTTC; CDR3aa: CASSPERTYNEQFF
v_gene: TRBV29-1; abundance: few; j_gene: TRBJ2-3; d_gene: NA; CDR3nt: TGCAGCGTTGAAGAGGGGCACCCTAGCACAGATACGCAGTATTTT; CDR3aa: CSVEEGHPSTDTQYF
v_gene: TRBV12-3/TRBV12-4; abundance: NA; j_gene: TRBJ2-3; d_gene: NA; CDR3nt: TGTGCCAGCAGTTTAGAGCTAGCTGCCTACACAGATACGCAGTATTTT; CDR3aa: CASSLELAAYTDTQYF
v_gene: TRBV5-5; abundance: few; j_gene: TRBJ1-2; d_gene: NA; CDR3nt: TGTGCCAGCAGCTCCCTCGATCACGGTGGTGGCTACACCTTC; CDR3aa: CASSSLDHGGGYTF
v_gene: TRBV27; abundance: few; j_gene: TRBJ2-1; d_gene: NA; CDR3nt: TGTGCCAGTTGCATAAGCGGGCGGGAGCAGTTCTTC; CDR3aa: CASCISGREQFF
v_gene: TRBV7-2; abundance: NA; j_gene: TRBJ2-5; d_gene: TRBD2; CDR3nt: TGTGCCAGCACCACCCCCCTTGGGAGGGCCCTAGGACAAGAGACCCAGTACTTC; CDR3aa: CASTTPLGRALGQETQYF
v_gene: TRBV11-2; abundance: few; j_gene: TRBJ1-2; d_gene: NA; CDR3nt: TGTGCCAGCAGCTTAGCTCCGGGTTATGGCTACACCTTC; CDR3aa: CASSLAPGYGYTF
v_gene: TRBV24-1; abundance: NA; j_gene: TRBJ2-5; d_gene: TRBD1; CDR3nt: TGTGCCACCAGCCACTCCGCCGTGACAGGGCAAGAGACCCAGTACTTC; CDR3aa: CATSHSAVTGQETQYF
v_gene: TRBV5-1; abundance: NA; j_gene: TRBJ1-1; d_gene: NA; CDR3nt: TGCGCCAGCAGCCATGGGGACACTGAAGCTTTCTTT; CDR3aa: CASSHGDTEAFF